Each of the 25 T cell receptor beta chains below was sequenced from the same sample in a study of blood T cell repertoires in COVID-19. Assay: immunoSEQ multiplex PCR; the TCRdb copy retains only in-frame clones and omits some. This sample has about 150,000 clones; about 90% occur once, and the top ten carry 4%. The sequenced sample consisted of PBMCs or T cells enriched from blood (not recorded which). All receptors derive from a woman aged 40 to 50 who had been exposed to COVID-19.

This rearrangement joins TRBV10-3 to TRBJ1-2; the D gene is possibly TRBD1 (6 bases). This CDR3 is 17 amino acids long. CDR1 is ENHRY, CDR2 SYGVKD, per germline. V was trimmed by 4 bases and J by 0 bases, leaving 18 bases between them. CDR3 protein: CAISVDGTPYSNYGYTF. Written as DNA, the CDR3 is TGTGCCATCAGTGTCGACGGGACACCTTATTCTAACTATGGCTACACCTTC.

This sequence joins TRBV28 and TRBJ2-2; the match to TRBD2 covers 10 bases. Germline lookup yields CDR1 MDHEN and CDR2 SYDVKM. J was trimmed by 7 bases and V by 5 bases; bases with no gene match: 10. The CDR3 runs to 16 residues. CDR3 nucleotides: TGTGCCAGCAGTCAACTAGCGGGACAGTTAGTCGGGGAGCTGTTTTTT. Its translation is CASSQLAGQLVGELFF.

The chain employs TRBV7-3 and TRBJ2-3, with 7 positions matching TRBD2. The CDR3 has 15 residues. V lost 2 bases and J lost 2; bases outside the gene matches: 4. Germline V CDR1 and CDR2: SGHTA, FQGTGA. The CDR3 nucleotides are TGTGCCAGCAGCTTACAAGCGGGGCCCACAGATACGCAGTATTTT. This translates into CASSLQAGPTDTQYF.

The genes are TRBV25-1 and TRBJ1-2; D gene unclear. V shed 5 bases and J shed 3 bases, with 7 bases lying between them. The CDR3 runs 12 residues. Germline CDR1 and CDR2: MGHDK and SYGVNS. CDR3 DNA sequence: TGTGCCAGCAGTCCCGGGGACTATGGCTACACCTTC. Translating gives CASSPGDYGYTF.

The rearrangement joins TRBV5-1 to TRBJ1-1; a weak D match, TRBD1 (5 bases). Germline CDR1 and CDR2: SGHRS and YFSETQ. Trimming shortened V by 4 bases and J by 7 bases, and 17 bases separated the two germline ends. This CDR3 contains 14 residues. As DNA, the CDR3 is TGCGCCAGCAGCCCCGGACAAGGAGAAGTTGAAGCTTTCTTT. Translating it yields CASSPGQGEVEAFF.

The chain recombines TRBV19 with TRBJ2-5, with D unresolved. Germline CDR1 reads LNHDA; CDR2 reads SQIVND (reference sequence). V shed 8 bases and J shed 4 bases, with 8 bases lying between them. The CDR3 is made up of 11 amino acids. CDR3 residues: CASGPGETQYF. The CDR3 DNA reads TGTGCCAGTGGTCCAGGAGAGACCCAGTACTTC.

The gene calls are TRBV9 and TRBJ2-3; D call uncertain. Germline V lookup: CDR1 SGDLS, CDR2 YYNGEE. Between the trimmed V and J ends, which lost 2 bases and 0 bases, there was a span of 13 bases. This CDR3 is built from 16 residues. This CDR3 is CASSVLGATSTDTQYF. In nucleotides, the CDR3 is TGTGCCAGCAGCGTCCTGGGCGCTACTAGCACAGATACGCAGTATTTT. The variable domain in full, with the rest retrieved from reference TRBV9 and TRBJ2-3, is DSGVTQTPKHLITATGQRVTLRCSPRSGDLSVYWYQQSLDQGLQFLIQYYNGEERAKGNILERFSAQQFPDLHSELNLSSLELGDSALYFCASSVLGATSTDTQYFGPGTRLTVL.

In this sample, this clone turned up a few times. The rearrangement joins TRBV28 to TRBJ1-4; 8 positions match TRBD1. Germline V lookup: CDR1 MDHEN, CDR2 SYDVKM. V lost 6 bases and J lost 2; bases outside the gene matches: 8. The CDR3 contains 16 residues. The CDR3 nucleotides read TGTGCCAGCAGCTTGCAGGGGGCAGCTACTAATGAAAAACTGTTTTTT. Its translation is CASSLQGAATNEKLFF. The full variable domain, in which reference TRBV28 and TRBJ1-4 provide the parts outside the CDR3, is DVKVTQSSRYLVKRTGEKVFLECVQDMDHENMFWYRQDPGLGLRLIYFSYDVKMKEKGDIPEGYSVSREKKERFSLILESASTNQTSMYLCASSLQGAATNEKLFFGSGTQLSVL.

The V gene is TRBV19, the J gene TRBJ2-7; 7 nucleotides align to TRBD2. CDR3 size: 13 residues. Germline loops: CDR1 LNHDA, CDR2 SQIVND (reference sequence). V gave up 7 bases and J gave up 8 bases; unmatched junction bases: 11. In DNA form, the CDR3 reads TGTGCCAGTATAGACGCAGCGGGAACCCAGCAGTACTTC. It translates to CASIDAAGTQQYF.

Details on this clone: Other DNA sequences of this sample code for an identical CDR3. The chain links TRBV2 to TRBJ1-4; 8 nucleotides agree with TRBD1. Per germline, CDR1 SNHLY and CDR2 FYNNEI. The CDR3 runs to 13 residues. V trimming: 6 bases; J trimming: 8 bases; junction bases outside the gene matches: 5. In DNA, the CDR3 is TGTGCCAGCAGGAGAGACAGGGGCGAAAAACTGTTTTTT. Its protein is CASRRDRGEKLFF.

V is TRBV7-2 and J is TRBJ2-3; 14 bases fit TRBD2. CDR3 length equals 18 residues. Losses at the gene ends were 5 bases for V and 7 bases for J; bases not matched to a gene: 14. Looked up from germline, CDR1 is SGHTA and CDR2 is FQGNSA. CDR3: CASSPRWGLAGVVNTQYF. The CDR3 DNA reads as TGTGCCAGCAGCCCCCGTTGGGGACTAGCGGGAGTGGTAAATACGCAGTATTTT.

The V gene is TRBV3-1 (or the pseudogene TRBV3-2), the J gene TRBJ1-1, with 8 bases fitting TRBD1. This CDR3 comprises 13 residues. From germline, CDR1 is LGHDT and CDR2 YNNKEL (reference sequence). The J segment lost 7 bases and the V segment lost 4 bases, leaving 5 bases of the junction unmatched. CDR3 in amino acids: CASSPRGQGEAFF. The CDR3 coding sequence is TGTGCCAGCAGCCCCAGGGGGCAGGGTGAAGCTTTCTTT.

CDR3: CASRLRDYSYNEQFF. CDR3 DNA sequence: TGTGCCAGCAGGCTCCGGGACTACTCCTACAATGAGCAGTTCTTC. This chain uses TRBV6-5 with TRBJ2-1; 7 positions match TRBD2. This CDR3 region has 15 residues. V gave up 6 bases and J gave up 0 bases; unmatched junction bases: 5. Germline V CDR1 and CDR2: MNHEY, SVGAGI.

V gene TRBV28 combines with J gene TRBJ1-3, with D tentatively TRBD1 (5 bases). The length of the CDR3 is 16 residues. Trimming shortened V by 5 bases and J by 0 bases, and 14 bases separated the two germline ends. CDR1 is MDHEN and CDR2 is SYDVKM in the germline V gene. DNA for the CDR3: TGTGCCAGCAGTACCCCAACGGGGGGCTCTGGAAACACCATATATTTT. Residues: CASSTPTGGSGNTIYF.

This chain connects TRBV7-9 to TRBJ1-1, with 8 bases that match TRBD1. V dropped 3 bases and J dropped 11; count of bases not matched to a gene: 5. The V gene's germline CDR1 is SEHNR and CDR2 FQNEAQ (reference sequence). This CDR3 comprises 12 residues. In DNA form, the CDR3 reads TGTGCCAGCAGCTTGGGGGACAGGCTGGCTTTCTTT. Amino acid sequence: CASSLGDRLAFF.

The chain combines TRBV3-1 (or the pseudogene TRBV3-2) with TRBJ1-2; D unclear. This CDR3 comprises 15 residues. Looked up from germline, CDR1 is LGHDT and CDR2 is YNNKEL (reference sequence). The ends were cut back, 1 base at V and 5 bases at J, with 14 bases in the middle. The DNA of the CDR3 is TGTGCCAGCAGCCAAGCAGCCGCGGGAAGGTATGGCTACACCTTC. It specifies CASSQAAAGRYGYTF.

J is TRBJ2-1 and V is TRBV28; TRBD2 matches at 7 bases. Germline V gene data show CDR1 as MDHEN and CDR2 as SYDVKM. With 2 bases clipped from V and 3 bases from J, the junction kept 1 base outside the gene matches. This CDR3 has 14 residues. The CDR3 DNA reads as TGTGCCAGCAGTTTAGCGGGAGTCTACAATGAGCAGTTCTTC. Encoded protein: CASSLAGVYNEQFF.

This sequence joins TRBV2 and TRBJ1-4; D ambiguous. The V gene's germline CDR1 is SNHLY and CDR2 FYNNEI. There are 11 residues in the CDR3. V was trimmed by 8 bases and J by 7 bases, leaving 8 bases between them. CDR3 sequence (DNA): TGTGCCAGCGGAGAGCGTGAAAAACTGTTTTTT. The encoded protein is CASGEREKLFF.

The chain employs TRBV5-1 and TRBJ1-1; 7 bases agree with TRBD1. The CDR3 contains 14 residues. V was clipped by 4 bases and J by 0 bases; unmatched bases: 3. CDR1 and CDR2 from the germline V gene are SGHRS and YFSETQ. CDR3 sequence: CASSVTGMNTEAFF. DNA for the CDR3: TGCGCCAGCAGCGTGACAGGGATGAACACTGAAGCTTTCTTT.

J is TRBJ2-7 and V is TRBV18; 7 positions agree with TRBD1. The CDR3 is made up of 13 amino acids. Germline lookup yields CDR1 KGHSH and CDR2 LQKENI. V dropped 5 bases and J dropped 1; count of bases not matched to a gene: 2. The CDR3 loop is CASSTGQSYEQYF. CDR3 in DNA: TGTGCCAGCTCAACGGGACAGTCCTACGAGCAGTACTTC.

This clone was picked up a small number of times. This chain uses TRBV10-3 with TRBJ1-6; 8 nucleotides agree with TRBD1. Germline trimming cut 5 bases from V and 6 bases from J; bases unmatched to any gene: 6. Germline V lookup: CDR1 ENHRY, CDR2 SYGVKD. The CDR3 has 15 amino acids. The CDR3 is CAISTKGQANSPLHF. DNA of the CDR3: TGTGCCATCAGTACAAAGGGACAGGCTAATTCACCCCTCCACTTT.

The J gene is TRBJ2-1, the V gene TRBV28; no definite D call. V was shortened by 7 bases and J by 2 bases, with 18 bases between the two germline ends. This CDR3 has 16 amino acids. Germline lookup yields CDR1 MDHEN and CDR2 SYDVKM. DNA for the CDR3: TGTGCCAGCATGAATAGTCTAAGTCTGACCTACAATGAGCAGTTCTTC. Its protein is CASMNSLSLTYNEQFF.

CDR3 amino acids: CASSRTGNEKLFF. CDR3 coding DNA: TGTGCCAGCAGCCGAACAGGCAATGAAAAACTGTTTTTT. The J gene is TRBJ1-4, the V gene TRBV7-2; TRBD1 might be the D (5 bases). The CDR3 totals 13 residues. Trimming pared 5 bases from V and 5 bases from J, leaving 9 bases between. The germline V gene has CDR1 SGHTA and CDR2 FQGNSA.

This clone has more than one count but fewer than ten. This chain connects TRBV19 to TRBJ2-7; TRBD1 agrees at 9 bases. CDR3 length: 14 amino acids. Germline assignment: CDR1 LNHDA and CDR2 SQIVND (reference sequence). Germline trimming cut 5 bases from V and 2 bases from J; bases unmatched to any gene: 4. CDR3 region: CASSADRGPYEQYF. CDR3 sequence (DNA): TGTGCCAGTAGTGCGGACAGGGGACCCTACGAGCAGTACTTC.

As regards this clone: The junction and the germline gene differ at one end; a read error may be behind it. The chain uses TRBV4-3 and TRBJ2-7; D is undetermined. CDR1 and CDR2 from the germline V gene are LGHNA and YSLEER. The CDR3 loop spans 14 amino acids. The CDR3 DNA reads TGCGTCAGCAGCCACGCCACAAACTCCTACGAGCAGTACTTC. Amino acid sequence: CVSSHATNSYEQYF.